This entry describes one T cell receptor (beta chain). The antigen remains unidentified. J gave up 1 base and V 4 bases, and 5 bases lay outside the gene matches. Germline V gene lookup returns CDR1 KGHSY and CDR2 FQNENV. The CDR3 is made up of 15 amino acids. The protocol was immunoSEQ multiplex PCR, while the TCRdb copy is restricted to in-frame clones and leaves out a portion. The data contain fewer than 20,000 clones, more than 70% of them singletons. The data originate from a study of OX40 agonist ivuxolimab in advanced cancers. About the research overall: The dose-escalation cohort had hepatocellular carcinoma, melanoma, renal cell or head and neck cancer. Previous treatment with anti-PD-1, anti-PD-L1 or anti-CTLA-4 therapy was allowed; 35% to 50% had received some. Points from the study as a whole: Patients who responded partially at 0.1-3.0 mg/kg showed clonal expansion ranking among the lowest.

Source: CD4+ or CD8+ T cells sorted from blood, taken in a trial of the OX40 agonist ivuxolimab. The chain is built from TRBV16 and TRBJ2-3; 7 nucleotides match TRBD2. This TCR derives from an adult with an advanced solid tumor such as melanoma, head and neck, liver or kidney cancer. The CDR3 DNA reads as TGTGCCAGCAGCCGCGCTAGCGGTCGCACAGATACGCAGTATTTT. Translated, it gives CASSRASGRTDTQYF.